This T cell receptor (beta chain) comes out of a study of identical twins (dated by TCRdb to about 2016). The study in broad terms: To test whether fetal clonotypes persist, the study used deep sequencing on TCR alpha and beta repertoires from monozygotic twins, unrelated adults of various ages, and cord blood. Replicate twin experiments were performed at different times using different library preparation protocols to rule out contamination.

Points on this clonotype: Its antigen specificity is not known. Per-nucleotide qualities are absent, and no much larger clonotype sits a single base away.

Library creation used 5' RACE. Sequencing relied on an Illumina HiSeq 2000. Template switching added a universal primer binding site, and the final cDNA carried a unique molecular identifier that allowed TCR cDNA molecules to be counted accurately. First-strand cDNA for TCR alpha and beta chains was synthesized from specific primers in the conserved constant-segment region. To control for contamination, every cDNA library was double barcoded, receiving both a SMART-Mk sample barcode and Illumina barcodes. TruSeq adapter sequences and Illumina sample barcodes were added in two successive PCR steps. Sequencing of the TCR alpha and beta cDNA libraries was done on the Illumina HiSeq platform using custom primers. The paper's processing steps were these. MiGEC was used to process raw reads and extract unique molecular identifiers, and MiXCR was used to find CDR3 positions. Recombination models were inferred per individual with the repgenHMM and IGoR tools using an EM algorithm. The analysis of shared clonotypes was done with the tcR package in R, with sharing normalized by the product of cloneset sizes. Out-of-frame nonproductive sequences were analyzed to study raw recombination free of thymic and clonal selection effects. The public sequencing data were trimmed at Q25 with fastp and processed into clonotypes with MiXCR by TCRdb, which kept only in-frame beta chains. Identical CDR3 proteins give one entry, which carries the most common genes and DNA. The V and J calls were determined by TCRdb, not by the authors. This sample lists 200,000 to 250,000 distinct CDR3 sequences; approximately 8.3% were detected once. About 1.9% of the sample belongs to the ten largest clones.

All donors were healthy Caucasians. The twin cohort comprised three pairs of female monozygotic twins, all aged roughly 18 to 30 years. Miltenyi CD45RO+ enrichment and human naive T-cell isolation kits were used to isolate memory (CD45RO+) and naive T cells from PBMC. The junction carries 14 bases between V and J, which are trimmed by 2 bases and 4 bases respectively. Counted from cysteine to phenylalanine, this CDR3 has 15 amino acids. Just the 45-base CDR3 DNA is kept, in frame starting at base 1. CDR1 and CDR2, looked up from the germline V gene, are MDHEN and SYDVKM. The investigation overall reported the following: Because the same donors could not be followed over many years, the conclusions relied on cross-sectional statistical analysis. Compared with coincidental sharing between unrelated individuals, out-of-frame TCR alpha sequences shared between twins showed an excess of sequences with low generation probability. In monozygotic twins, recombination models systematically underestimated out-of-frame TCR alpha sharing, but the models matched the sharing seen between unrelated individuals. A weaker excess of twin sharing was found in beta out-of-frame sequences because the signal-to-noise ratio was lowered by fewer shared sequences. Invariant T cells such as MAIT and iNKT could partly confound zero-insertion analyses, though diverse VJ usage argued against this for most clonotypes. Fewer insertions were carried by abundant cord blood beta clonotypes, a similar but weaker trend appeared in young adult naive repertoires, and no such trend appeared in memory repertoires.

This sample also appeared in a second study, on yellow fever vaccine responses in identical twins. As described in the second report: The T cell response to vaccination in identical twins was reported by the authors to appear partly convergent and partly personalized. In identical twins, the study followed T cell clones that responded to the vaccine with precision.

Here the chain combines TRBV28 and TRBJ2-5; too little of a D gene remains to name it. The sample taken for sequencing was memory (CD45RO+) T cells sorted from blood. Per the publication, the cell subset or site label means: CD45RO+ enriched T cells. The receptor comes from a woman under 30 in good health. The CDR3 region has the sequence CASSLNVPTPETQYF. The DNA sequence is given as TGTGCCAGCAGTTTAAACGTCCCAACCCCAGAGACCCAGTACTTC.